Listed here are 31 T cell receptor beta chains from one sample, sequenced in a study of T cell changes during pregnancy in multiple sclerosis. Assay used: immunoSEQ multiplex PCR; TCRdb lists only in-frame clones, some missing. The sample holds tens of thousands of clones, roughly 91% seen once. Sequencing was performed on CD4+ T cells from peripheral blood mononuclear cells, taken in the first trimester of pregnancy. These receptors were obtained from a female donor with multiple sclerosis, enrolled in a pregnancy study.

The chain has TRBV18 and TRBJ1-2; 10 nucleotides line up with TRBD1. The CDR3 has 13 residues. Germline CDR1 KGHSH, CDR2 LQKENI. Trimming took 6 bases from V and 7 from J; bases not matched to a gene: 5. The CDR3 here is CASSPTGGFGYTF. The CDR3 DNA follows: TGTGCCAGCTCTCCGACAGGGGGCTTTGGCTACACCTTC.

The chain carries TRBV28 and TRBJ2-1; 11 nucleotides agree with TRBD2. CDR1 and CDR2 (germline): MDHEN, SYDVKM. The CDR3 runs to 16 residues. V was pared by 2 bases and J by 7 bases, with 7 bases of the junction left unmatched. The CDR3, as DNA: TGTGCCAGCAGTTTACAATTAGCGGGAGGGGGTAATGAGCAGTTCTTC. Translation gives CASSLQLAGGGNEQFF.

This clone was detected once. The rearrangement links TRBV4-1 to TRBJ2-1, with D maybe TRBD2 (5 bases). Trimming left V 4 bases short and J 9 bases short, with 16 bases between. Germline V gives CDR1 MGHRA, CDR2 YSYEKL. This CDR3 comprises 14 residues. The CDR3 nucleotides are TGCGCCAGCAGCCGGACGGAAAGTCGGGGTGAGCAGTTCTTC. Residues: CASSRTESRGEQFF.

A few counts support this clone. DNA of the CDR3: TGTGCCAGTAGTAAGACAGATTACTACGAGCAGTACTTC. This translates into CASSKTDYYEQYF. This chain uses TRBV19 with TRBJ2-7; the D gene is possibly TRBD1 (5 bases). Trimming stripped 4 bases from V and 3 bases from J, with 10 bases between. The CDR3 runs to 13 residues. Looked up from germline, CDR1 is LNHDA and CDR2 is SQIVND (reference sequence).

The CDR3 DNA is TGTGCCATCAGTGAAAGCGGCATTAGCAATCAGCCCCAGCATTTT. It codes for CAISESGISNQPQHF. The rearrangement links TRBV10-3 to TRBJ1-5; D remains unclear. The CDR3 totals 15 residues. Germline V CDR1 and CDR2: ENHRY, SYGVKD. Deletions cut 3 bases from V and 0 bases from J, with 9 bases between.

V gene TRBV5-1 combines with J gene TRBJ1-1, with 8 bases matching TRBD1. The CDR3 has 16 amino acids. V lost 0 bases and J lost 0; bases outside the gene matches: 4. The germline V gene encodes CDR1 SGHRS and CDR2 YFSETQ. Here the CDR3 reads CASSLGQGMMNTEAFF. CDR3 sequence (DNA): TGCGCCAGCAGCTTGGGACAGGGGATGATGAACACTGAAGCTTTCTTT. Looking up the rest from reference TRBV5-1 and TRBJ1-1 gives the full variable domain: KAGVTQTPRYLIKTRGQQVTLSCSPISGHRSVSWYQQTPGQGLQFLFEYFSETQRNKGNFPGRFSGRQFSNSRSEMNVSTLELGDSALYLCASSLGQGMMNTEAFFGQGTRLTVV.

This rearrangement joins TRBV6-1 to TRBJ2-7; 8 nucleotides align to TRBD1. This CDR3 is 14 amino acids long. The junction had 5 bases not matched to a gene; V was cut back by 7 bases and J by 0 bases. Per germline, CDR1 MNHNS and CDR2 SASEGT. The CDR3 spells CASTRQGISYEQYF. CDR3 coding DNA: TGTGCCAGCACCCGACAGGGGATCTCCTACGAGCAGTACTTC.

The chain joins TRBV18 to TRBJ2-2; TRBD1 might be the D (6 bases). Germline CDR1 and CDR2: KGHSH and LQKENI. Between the trimmed V and J ends, which lost 5 bases and 5 bases, there was a span of 12 bases. There are 14 residues in the CDR3. CDR3 sequence reads: CASSDNRVTGELFF. CDR3 nucleotide sequence: TGTGCCAGCTCAGACAACAGGGTGACCGGGGAGCTGTTTTTT. Full variable domain (missing parts from reference TRBV18 and TRBJ2-2): NAGVMQNPRHLVRRRGQEARLRCSPMKGHSHVYWYRQLPEEGLKFMVYLQKENIIDESGMPKERFSAEFPKEGPSILRIQQVVRGDSAAYFCASSDNRVTGELFFGEGSRLTVL.

V gene TRBV6-4 combines with J gene TRBJ2-1; weak D call: TRBD2 (5 bases). V lost 6 bases to trimming and J lost 10 bases, with 13 bases between them. There are 12 residues in the CDR3. The germline CDR1 and CDR2 sequences are MRHNA and SNTAGT. The CDR3 sequence is CASSVHGGEQFF. The DNA of the CDR3 is TGTGCCAGCAGCGTACACGGAGGCGAGCAGTTCTTC.

V usage is TRBV25-1 and J usage is TRBJ2-5, with TRBD2 identical over 8 bases. With 6 bases clipped from V and 5 bases from J, the junction kept 11 bases outside the gene matches. Germline-derived CDR1 and CDR2 are MGHDK and SYGVNS. The CDR3 spans 15 residues. The CDR3 DNA reads as TGTGCCAGCAGGAACCAGGGACTAGGTGGGGAGACCCAGTACTTC. It is translated as CASRNQGLGGETQYF. Complete variable domain (other parts from reference TRBV25-1 and TRBJ2-5): EADIYQTPRYLVIGTGKKITLECSQTMGHDKMYWYQQDPGMELHLIHYSYGVNSTEKGDLSSESTVSRIRTEHFPLTLESARPSHTSQYLCASRNQGLGGETQYFGPGTRLLVL.

This clone has a handful of counts. The V gene is TRBV2, the J gene TRBJ2-5; TRBD1 agrees at 10 bases. There are 15 residues in the CDR3. Trimming removed 8 bases from V and 4 bases from J; junction bases left unmatched: 10. Germline-derived CDR1 and CDR2 are SNHLY and FYNNEI. The CDR3 spells CASPRDRGRRETQYF. The CDR3 DNA reads TGTGCCAGCCCCCGGGACAGGGGCCGGAGAGAGACCCAGTACTTC.

This chain joins TRBV5-1 and TRBJ1-4; D is uncertain. V gave up 0 bases and J gave up 0 bases, with 9 bases separating them. This CDR3 spans 16 amino acids. CDR1 SGHRS and CDR2 YFSETQ come from the germline V gene. CDR3 amino acids: CASSLDSSATNEKLFF. Written as DNA, the CDR3 is TGCGCCAGCAGCTTGGACAGTTCCGCAACTAATGAAAAACTGTTTTTT.

The genes are TRBV11-1 and TRBJ1-1; TRBD1 is a possible D gene (5 bases). The CDR3 consists of 13 residues. V was clipped by 2 bases and J by 4 bases, with 8 bases between them. CDR1 SGHAT and CDR2 FQDESV come from the germline V gene (reference sequence). CDR3 sequence reads: CASSLIGGTEAFF. Here the CDR3 DNA reads TGTGCCAGCAGCTTAATCGGGGGCACTGAAGCTTTCTTT.

This chain links TRBV5-1 with TRBJ1-1, with D uncertain. CDR1 is SGHRS, CDR2 YFSETQ, per germline. V was clipped by 0 bases and J by 6 bases, with 9 bases between them. This CDR3 comprises 13 residues. As DNA, the CDR3 is TGCGCCAGCAGCTTGGGGCGGTCAGCTGAAGCTTTCTTT. As protein: CASSLGRSAEAFF.

The chain employs TRBV4-1 and TRBJ2-7; D ambiguous. Germline values: CDR1 MGHRA, CDR2 YSYEKL. This CDR3 is 15 amino acids long. Deletions cut 0 bases from V and 3 bases from J, with 12 bases between. CDR3 amino acids: CASSQDPIPGYEQYF. CDR3 DNA sequence: TGCGCCAGCAGCCAAGACCCCATTCCGGGCTACGAGCAGTACTTC.

The chain joins TRBV7-8 to TRBJ2-7; 7 nucleotides line up with TRBD1. The CDR3 extends over 15 amino acids. Germline CDR1 and CDR2: SGHVS and FQNEAQ. After removal of 6 bases from V and 0 bases from J, the junction contained 8 bases not matched to a gene. CDR3 bases: TGTGCCAGCAGGCCTGGACAGGTTAGCTCCTACGAGCAGTACTTC. Amino acid sequence: CASRPGQVSSYEQYF.

The chain recombines TRBV5-6 with TRBJ2-7, with D perhaps TRBD1 (6 bases). V lost 4 bases to trimming and J lost 6 bases, with 23 bases between them. Germline CDR1 is SGHDT and CDR2 is YYEEEE. This CDR3 has 16 amino acids. This chain's CDR3 is CASSRMTVPGAGEQYF. CDR3 sequence (DNA): TGTGCCAGCAGCCGAATGACGGTCCCAGGGGCAGGCGAGCAGTACTTC.

This chain joins TRBV4-1 and TRBJ1-1; 7 bases match TRBD1. J gave up 5 bases and V 0 bases, and 9 bases lay outside the gene matches. Per germline, CDR1 MGHRA and CDR2 YSYEKL. The CDR3 totals 16 residues. The CDR3 nucleotides are TGCGCCAGCAGCCAAGAAGGGGGCAGGGCTTGGACTGAAGCTTTCTTT. As protein: CASSQEGGRAWTEAFF.

V usage is TRBV10-1 and J usage is TRBJ1-2, with D tentatively TRBD1 (5 bases). Per the germline V gene, CDR1 is WNHNN and CDR2 is SYGVQD (reference sequence). The CDR3 has 13 amino acids. The V end was cut by 5 bases, the J end by 2 bases, with 9 bases between. The CDR3 loop reads CASSPWGNYGYTF. The CDR3 DNA sequence: TGCGCCAGCAGTCCATGGGGCAACTATGGCTACACCTTC.

This chain connects TRBV6-1 to TRBJ1-5, with 9 bases fitting TRBD1. The junction had 3 bases not matched to a gene; V was cut back by 7 bases and J by 2 bases. CDR1 and CDR2 from the germline V gene are MNHNS and SASEGT. The CDR3 runs 14 residues. The CDR3 coding sequence is TGTGCCAGCAACACAGGGGGCGGCAATCAGCCCCAGCATTTT. Protein: CASNTGGGNQPQHF.

The chain has TRBV30 and TRBJ1-2; 10 nucleotides match TRBD1. V lost 0 bases and J lost 8; bases outside the gene matches: 6. CDR3 length: 14 amino acids. Germline V gene sequence: CDR1 GTSNPN, CDR2 SVGIG (reference sequence). The CDR3 is CAWSVRQGARGYTF. CDR3 nucleotides: TGTGCCTGGAGTGTAAGACAGGGGGCGAGAGGCTACACCTTC.

J is TRBJ2-1 and V is TRBV9; unclear D gene. From germline, CDR1 is SGDLS and CDR2 YYNGEE. This CDR3 is 15 amino acids long. Trimming removed 0 bases from V and 0 bases from J, with 7 bases in between. Here the CDR3 reads CASSVGRSSYNEQFF. For the CDR3, the DNA is TGTGCCAGCAGCGTAGGCCGGAGCTCCTACAATGAGCAGTTCTTC.

V is TRBV7-3 and J is TRBJ2-7, with 7 bases aligning to TRBD2. V was pared by 4 bases and J by 7 bases, with 7 bases of the junction left unmatched. From germline, CDR1 is SGHTA and CDR2 FQGTGA. CDR3 length: 13 residues. The CDR3 bases are TGTGCCAGCAGCTCCGGGAGGACCAAAGAGCAGTACTTC. It codes for CASSSGRTKEQYF.

This clone was recorded once. The V and J genes are TRBV25-1 and TRBJ2-4, with TRBD2 matching over 7 bases. The CDR3 totals 16 residues. The ends lost 4 bases at V and 3 bases at J; junction bases unmatched: 9. Germline assignment: CDR1 MGHDK and CDR2 SYGVNS. CDR3 region: CASSGVRREGKNIQYF. Written as DNA, the CDR3 is TGTGCCAGCAGTGGGGTCCGCAGGGAGGGCAAAAACATTCAGTACTTC.

The V gene is TRBV6-5, the J gene TRBJ1-1; 8 bases map to TRBD1. J was trimmed by 1 base and V by 6 bases; bases with no gene match: 7. Per germline, CDR1 MNHEY and CDR2 SVGAGI. This CDR3 has 15 amino acids. The CDR3 is CASRDTGQGNTEAFF. For the CDR3, the DNA is TGTGCCAGCAGAGATACCGGACAGGGGAACACTGAAGCTTTCTTT.

The DNA for the CDR3 is TGCGCCAGCAGCCAAGAATGGCTCCGCACAGATACGCAGTATTTT. It is translated as CASSQEWLRTDTQYF. This chain links TRBV4-3 with TRBJ2-3, with D hard to call. V was clipped by 0 bases and J by 1 base, with 8 bases between them. Per the germline V gene, CDR1 is LGHNA and CDR2 is YSLEER. CDR3 length: 15 residues.

The chain employs TRBV13 and TRBJ1-5, with 12 bases that match TRBD1. This CDR3 is built from 17 residues. V lost 4 bases to trimming and J lost 4 bases; unmatched junction nucleotides: 8. Germline lookup yields CDR1 PRHDT and CDR2 FYEKMQ (reference sequence). CDR3 in DNA: TGTGCCAGCAGCTCCCGGGACAGGGGGCGCGTGAATCAGCCCCAGCATTTT. Residues: CASSSRDRGRVNQPQHF.

This chain connects TRBV9 to TRBJ1-2; TRBD1 is a possible D gene (6 bases). CDR1 SGDLS and CDR2 YYNGEE come from the germline V gene. This CDR3 comprises 14 residues. Trimming removed 0 bases from V and 4 bases from J, with 10 bases in between. The CDR3 region has the DNA TGTGCCAGCAGCGTAGAGGAACAGGGCTATGGCTACACCTTC. This codes for CASSVEEQGYGYTF.

J is TRBJ2-5 and V is TRBV5-1; 11 bases agree with TRBD2. CDR1 is SGHRS, CDR2 YFSETQ, per germline. The CDR3 runs 17 residues. Unmatched junction bases numbered 8, after V lost 4 bases and J lost 0 bases. CDR3 in amino acids: CASSPALAGGYQETQYF. The CDR3, as DNA: TGCGCCAGCAGCCCCGCCCTAGCGGGAGGATACCAAGAGACCCAGTACTTC.

This chain connects TRBV7-9 to TRBJ2-7, with TRBD1 matching 8 bases. CDR1 is SEHNR, CDR2 FQNEAQ, per germline (reference sequence). Trimming removed 1 base from V and 4 bases from J; junction bases left unmatched: 9. The length of the CDR3 is 16 residues. CDR3 sequence reads: CASSLGIGTGGYEQYF. The CDR3 DNA follows: TGTGCCAGCAGCTTAGGTATCGGGACAGGAGGTTACGAGCAGTACTTC.

The chain carries TRBV27 and TRBJ2-6; 10 bases fit TRBD1. The trim removed 2 bases at V and 0 bases at J, leaving 10 bases unmatched. The CDR3 runs 20 residues. Germline CDR1 reads MNHEY; CDR2 reads SMNVEV (reference sequence). The CDR3 DNA reads as TGTGCCAGCAGTTTAAGGGGATCGGGACAGGGGTACTCTGGGGCCAACGTCCTGACTTTC. This encodes CASSLRGSGQGYSGANVLTF.